This TCR beta chain was sequenced for a study of read filtering for tumor transcriptome and immune sequencing. As for this clonotype: Antigen: not known.

The library was built from about 0.4 ug RNA with molecular barcoded adaptors for alpha/delta and beta/gamma chains. A single record per CDR3 protein comes from TCRdb applying MiXCR to the reads. The data show roughly 25,000 distinct CDR3 sequences, about 20% seen once. The study's findings and limits: The sorted CD138-negative fraction was a mixed bone marrow immune population, not purified T cells.

Germline CDR1 SGHTA, CDR2 FQGTGA. Trimming cost V 4 bases and J 0 bases, with 28 bases left between them. The CDR3 spans 20 residues. V is TRBV7-3 and J is TRBJ2-7; weak D call: TRBD1 (6 bases). The sequenced sample consisted of a population of CD138-negative cells sorted from bone marrow. The source of this sequence is a donor aged 40 or over with multiple myeloma. This CDR3 reads CASSSIRDTPLIVSSYEQYF. The CDR3 coding sequence is TGTGCCAGCAGCTCAATTCGGGACACTCCTCTTATAGTCAGCTCCTACGAGCAGTACTTC.